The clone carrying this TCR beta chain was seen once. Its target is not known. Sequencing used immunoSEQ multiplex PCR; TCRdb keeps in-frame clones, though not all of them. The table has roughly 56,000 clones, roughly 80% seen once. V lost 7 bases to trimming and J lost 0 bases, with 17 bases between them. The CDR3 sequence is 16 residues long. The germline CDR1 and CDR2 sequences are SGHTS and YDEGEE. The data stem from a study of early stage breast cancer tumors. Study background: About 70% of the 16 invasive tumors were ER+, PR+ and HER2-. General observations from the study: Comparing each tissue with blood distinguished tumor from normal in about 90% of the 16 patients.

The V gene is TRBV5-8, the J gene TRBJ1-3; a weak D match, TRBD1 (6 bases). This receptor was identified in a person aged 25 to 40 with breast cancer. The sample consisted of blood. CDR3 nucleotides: TGTGCCAGCGACCTTTCGGGGGGCCCCTCTGGAAACACCATATATTTT. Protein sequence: CASDLSGGPSGNTIYF.